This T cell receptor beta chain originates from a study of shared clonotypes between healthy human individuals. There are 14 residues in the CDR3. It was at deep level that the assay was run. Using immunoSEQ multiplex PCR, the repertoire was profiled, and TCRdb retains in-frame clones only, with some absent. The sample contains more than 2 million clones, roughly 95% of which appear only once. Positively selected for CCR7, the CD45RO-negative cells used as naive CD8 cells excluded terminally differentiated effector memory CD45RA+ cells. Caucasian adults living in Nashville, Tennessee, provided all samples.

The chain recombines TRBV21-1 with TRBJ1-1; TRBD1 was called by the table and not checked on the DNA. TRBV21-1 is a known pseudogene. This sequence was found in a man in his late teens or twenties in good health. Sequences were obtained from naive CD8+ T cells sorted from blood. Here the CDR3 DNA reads TGTGCCAGCAGCAGTACCAGGGGGAACACTGAAGCTTTCTTT. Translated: CASSSTRGNTEAFF.